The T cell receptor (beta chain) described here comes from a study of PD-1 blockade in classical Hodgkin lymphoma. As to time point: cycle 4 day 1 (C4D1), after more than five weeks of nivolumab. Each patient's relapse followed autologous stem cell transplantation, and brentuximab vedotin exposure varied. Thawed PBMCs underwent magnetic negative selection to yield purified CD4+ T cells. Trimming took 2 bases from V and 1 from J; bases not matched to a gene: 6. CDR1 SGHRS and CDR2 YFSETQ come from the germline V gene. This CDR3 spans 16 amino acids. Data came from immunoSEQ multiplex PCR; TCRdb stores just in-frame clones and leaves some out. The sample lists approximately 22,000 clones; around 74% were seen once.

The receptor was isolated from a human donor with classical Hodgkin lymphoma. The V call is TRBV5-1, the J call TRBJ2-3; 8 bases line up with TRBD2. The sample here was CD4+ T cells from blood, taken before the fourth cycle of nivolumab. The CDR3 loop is CASSFRVSGGTDTQYF. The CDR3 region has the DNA TGCGCCAGCAGCTTCCGTGTTAGCGGGGGCACAGATACGCAGTATTTT.